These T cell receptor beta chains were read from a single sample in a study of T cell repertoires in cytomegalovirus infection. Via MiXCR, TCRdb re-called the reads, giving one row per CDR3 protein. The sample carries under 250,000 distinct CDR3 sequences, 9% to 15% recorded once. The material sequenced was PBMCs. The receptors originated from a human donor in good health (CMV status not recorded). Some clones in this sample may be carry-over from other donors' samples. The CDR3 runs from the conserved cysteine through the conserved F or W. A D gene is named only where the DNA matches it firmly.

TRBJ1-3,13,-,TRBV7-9,CASGSGVENTIYF
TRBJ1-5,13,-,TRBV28,CASSGQINQPQHF
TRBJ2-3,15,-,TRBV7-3,CASSPIGGETDTQYF
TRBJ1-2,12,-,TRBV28,CASSFGRSGYTF
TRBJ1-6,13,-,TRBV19,CASSSGRGSPLHF
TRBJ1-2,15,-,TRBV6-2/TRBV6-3,CASATIGPGTSGYTF
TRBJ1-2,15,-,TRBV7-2,CASSSDFRDHYGYTF
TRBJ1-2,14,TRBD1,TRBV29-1,CSVEAGTGEDGYTF
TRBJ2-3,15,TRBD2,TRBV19,CASKVTSGGADTQYF
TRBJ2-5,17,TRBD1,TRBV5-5,CASSLTGTGELGETQYF
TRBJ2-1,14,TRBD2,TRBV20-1,CSARTGGARNEQFF
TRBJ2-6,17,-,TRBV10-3,CAISEWGADSGANVLTF
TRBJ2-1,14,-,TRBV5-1,CASSLEGPENEQFF
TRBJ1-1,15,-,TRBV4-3,CASSHGGVSGDEAFF
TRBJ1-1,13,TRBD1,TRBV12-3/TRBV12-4,CASSFDRGSLAFF
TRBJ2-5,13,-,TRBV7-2,CASSLVTVETQYF
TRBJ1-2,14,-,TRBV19,CATLNSRANYGYTF
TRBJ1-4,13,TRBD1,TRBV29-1,CSVVGQEHEKLFF
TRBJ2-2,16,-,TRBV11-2,CASSQFGGLDTGELFF
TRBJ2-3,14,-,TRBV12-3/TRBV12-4,CASSLTVLGDTQYF
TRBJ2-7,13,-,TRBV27,CASSPWTTGEQYF
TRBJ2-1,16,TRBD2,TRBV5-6,CASSLGTAGVVTEQFF